This T cell receptor (beta chain) was observed in a study of shared clonotypes between healthy human individuals. In the study overall: The composition of the donors was two women and three men aged 18 to 49. Overall study results and limits: Approximately 4.5% was the fraction of naive CD4 clonotypes found shared across several donors. The rarefaction results pointed to incomplete sorted-subset sequencing despite large depth. Larger richness was generally estimated for naive than memory subsets.

With respect to this clone: Its antigen is currently unknown.

Assay used: immunoSEQ multiplex PCR; TCRdb lists only in-frame clones, some missing. The repertoire holds some 900,000 clones, with approximately 76% as singletons. With 5 bases removed from V and 1 base from J, the gap between germline ends came to 9 bases. Germline-derived CDR1 and CDR2 are MNHNS and SASEGT. The CDR3 runs 14 residues. The TCR sequence derives from a man between 18 and 35 years old in good health. Sequenced input: memory CD4+ T cells sorted from blood. Regarding subset: CD45RA-negative fraction. V and J are TRBV6-1 and TRBJ1-5; D uncertain. The CDR3 nucleotides read TGTGCCAGCAGTCCCCCGGCGAGCAATCAGCCCCAGCATTTT. It yields the protein CASSPPASNQPQHF.